Below, 5 T cell receptor beta chains from the same sample are listed, as sequenced in a study of Graves' ophthalmopathy and Graves' hyperthyroidism. The authors amplified TCR beta CDR3 regions from RNA transcripts. HTBI-primed RT-PCR formed the first round, and a multiplex PCR formed the second. Each CDR3 protein is one row after TCRdb ran MiXCR on the multiplex PCR reads. The table has 200,000 to 250,000 distinct CDR3 sequences, 20% to 25% seen once. The material sequenced was peripheral blood. These TCRs come from a woman aged 45-59 years with Graves' ophthalmopathy.

In this sample, this clonotype turned up once. J is TRBJ1-1 and V is TRBV6-1; the match to TRBD1 covers 9 bases. After removal of 3 bases from V and 5 bases from J, the junction contained 10 bases not matched to a gene. The CDR3 covers 16 residues. CDR1 MNHNS and CDR2 SASEGT come from the germline V gene. The CDR3: CASSDHGTGLVTEAFF. The CDR3 DNA follows: TGTGCCAGCAGTGACCACGGGACAGGGTTGGTAACTGAAGCTTTCTTT.

CDR3 sequence: CSALRGDTEAFF. In DNA, the CDR3 is TGCAGTGCTTTAAGGGGGGACACTGAAGCTTTCTTT. This chain links TRBV20-1 with TRBJ1-1; tentatively, D is TRBD1 (6 bases). Germline CDR1 and CDR2: DFQATT and SNEGSKA (reference sequence). V lost 5 bases and J lost 3, with 10 bases in between. This CDR3 is built from 12 residues.

This clonotype was counted ten times or more. This sequence joins TRBV2 and TRBJ2-7; D is undetermined. Trimming took off 7 bases at V and 3 bases at J, with 10 bases between the two ends. The CDR3 contains 12 residues. Looked up from germline, CDR1 is SNHLY and CDR2 is FYNNEI. The CDR3 region has the DNA TGTGCCAGCACGTTGGAGTACTACGAGCAGTACTTC. This codes for CASTLEYYEQYF.

There are many counts of this clonotype. The gene calls are TRBV15 and TRBJ1-1; D unclear. CDR1 LNHNV and CDR2 YYDKDF come from the germline V gene (reference sequence). Trimming left V 8 bases short and J 0 bases short, with 13 bases between. The CDR3 contains 14 residues. CDR3 coding DNA: TGTGCCACCGATGAGCTAGGCCTGAACACTGAAGCTTTCTTT. Its protein is CATDELGLNTEAFF. Supplemented by reference TRBV15 and TRBJ1-1, the full variable domain reads DAMVIQNPRYQVTQFGKPVTLSCSQTLNHNVMYWYQQKSSQAPKLLFHYYDKDFNNEADTPDNFQSRRPNTSFCFLDIRSPGLGDTAMYLCATDELGLNTEAFFGQGTRLTVV.

This clonotype was recorded many times. This sequence joins TRBV30 and TRBJ2-7; no reliable D call. Trimming pared 2 bases from V and 2 bases from J, leaving 4 bases between. The CDR3 is 11 residues long. Per germline, CDR1 GTSNPN and CDR2 SVGIG (reference sequence). CDR3 coding DNA: TGTGCCTGGAGTTCGGCCTACGAGCAGTACTTC. This sequence encodes CAWSSAYEQYF. Drawing the rest from reference TRBV30 and TRBJ2-7, the complete variable domain is SQTIHQWPATLVQPVGSPLSLECTVEGTSNPNLYWYRQAAGRGLQLLFYSVGIGQISSEVPQNLSASRPQDRQFILSSKKLLLSDSGFYLCAWSSAYEQYFGPGTRLTVT.